This record looks at one T cell receptor (beta chain) sequence and its context. Its antigen is not known. This record comes from a study of monozygotic twins with inflammatory bowel disease. Study-wide points: Distinct T cell subtypes could not be told apart.

The total RNA came straight from whole blood, and T cells were not sorted beforehand. CDR1 is ENHRY, CDR2 SYGVKD, per germline. This CDR3 contains 11 residues. UMIs with a 6-nucleotide sample barcode were added by template switching. The study subjected TCRalpha and TCRbeta cDNA to two nested PCRs of approximately 17 and 9 cycles. TCRdb re-called the 5' RACE reads; every CDR3 protein appears as one record, without DNA. Recorded for this sample: hundreds of thousands of distinct CDR3 sequences. The rearrangement links TRBV10-3 to TRBJ1-3. The specimen sequenced was blood. This TCR was sampled from a human donor with ulcerative colitis or Crohn's disease, or a healthy co-twin of an affected twin (not recorded which). CDR3 residues: CAINSGNTIYF.